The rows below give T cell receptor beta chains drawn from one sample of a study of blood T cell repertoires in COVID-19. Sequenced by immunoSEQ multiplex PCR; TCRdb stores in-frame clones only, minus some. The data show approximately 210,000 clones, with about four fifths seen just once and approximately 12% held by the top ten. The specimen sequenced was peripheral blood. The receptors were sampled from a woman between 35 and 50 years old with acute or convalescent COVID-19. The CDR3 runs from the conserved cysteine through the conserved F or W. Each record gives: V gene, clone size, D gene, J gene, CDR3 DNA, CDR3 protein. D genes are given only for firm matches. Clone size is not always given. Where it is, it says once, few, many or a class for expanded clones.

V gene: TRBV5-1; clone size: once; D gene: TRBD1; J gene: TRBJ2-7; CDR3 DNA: TGCGCCAGCAGCCTCTCGACAGGGGCGAACGAGCAGTACTTC; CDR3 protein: CASSLSTGANEQYF
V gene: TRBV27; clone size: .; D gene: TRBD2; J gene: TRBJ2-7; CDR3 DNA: TGTGCCAGCAGTCCCGGGGGTAGCGGGAGTGGGTACGAGCAGTACTTC; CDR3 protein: CASSPGGSGSGYEQYF
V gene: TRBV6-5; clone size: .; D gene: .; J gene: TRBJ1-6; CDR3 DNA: TGTGCCAGCAGTTACGTGGCAGGGGATAATTCACCCCTCCACTTT; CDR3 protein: CASSYVAGDNSPLHF
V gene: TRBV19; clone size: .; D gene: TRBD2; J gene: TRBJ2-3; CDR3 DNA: TGTGCCAGTAGTACCCGGACTAGCGGGGTTAGCACAGATACGCAGTATTTT; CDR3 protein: CASSTRTSGVSTDTQYF
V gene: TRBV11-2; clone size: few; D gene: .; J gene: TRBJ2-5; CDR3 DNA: TGTGCCAGCAGCTTTATGCGGTCCGCCGGGGAGACCCAGTACTTC; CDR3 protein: CASSFMRSAGETQYF
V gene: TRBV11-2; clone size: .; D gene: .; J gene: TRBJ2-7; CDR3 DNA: TGTGCCAGCAGCTTAGGTCGCGAGTTCCACGAGCAGTACTTC; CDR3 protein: CASSLGREFHEQYF
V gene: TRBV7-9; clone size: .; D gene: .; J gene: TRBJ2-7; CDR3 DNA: TGTGCCACAAGCGACCGGACAACAGGTTCCTACGAGCAGTACTTC; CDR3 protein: CATSDRTTGSYEQYF
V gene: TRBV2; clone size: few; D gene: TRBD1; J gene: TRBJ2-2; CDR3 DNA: TGTGCCAGCAGTGTCGATCCGGGACAGGGGATTGACACCGGGGAGCTGTTTTTT; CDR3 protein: CASSVDPGQGIDTGELFF
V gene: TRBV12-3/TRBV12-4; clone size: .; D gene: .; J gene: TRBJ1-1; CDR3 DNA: TGTGCCAGCAGTTTTCAGGGGAACACTGAAGCTTTCTTT; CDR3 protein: CASSFQGNTEAFF
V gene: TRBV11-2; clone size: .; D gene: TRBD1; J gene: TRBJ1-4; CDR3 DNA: TGTGCCAGCAGCTCCGGGACAGGGACTAATGAAAAACTGTTTTTT; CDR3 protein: CASSSGTGTNEKLFF
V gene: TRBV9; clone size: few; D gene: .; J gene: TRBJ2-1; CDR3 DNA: TGTGCCAGCAGCGGATATCGGGGGGCTAATTACAATGAGCAGTTCTTC; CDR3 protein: CASSGYRGANYNEQFF
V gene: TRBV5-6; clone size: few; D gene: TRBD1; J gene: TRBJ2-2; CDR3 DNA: TGTGCCAGTCACCAAACAGGGGCGCACACCGGGGAGCTGTTTTTT; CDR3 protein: CASHQTGAHTGELFF
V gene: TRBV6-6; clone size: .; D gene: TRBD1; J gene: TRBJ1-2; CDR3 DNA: TGTGCCAGCAGTCCCGGGGGACAGGGGCCAGGCTACACCTTC; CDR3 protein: CASSPGGQGPGYTF
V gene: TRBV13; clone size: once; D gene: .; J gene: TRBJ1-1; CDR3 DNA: TGTGCCAGCAGTCGACGGGGGGACAAGAACACTGAAGCTTTCTTT; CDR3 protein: CASSRRGDKNTEAFF
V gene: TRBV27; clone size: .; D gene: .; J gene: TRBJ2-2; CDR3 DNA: TGTGCCAGCAGTTTAAACAGCTACACCGGGGAGCTGTTTTTT; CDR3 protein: CASSLNSYTGELFF
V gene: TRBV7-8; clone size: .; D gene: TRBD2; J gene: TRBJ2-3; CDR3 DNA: TGTGCCAGCAGCTTACTAGCGGGGGCTCACACAGATACGCAGTATTTT; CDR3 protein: CASSLLAGAHTDTQYF
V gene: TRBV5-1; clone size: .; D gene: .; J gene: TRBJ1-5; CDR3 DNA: TGCGCCAGCAGCTCGGACCCCGGTGGAGGTCAGCCCCAGCATTTT; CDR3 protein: CASSSDPGGGQPQHF
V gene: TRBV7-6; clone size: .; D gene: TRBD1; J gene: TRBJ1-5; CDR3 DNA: TGTGCCAGCAGCGCCGGGACAGGCGGAAGTCAGCCCCAGCATTTT; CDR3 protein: CASSAGTGGSQPQHF
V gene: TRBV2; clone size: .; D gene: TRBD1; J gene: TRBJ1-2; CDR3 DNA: TGTGCCAGCAGGGACAGGACAGTATTCTATGGCTACACCTTC; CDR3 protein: CASRDRTVFYGYTF
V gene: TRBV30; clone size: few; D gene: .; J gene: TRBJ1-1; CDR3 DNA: TGTGCCTGGGCGATTCGAGCGGGAAGGGGCACTGAAGCTTTCTTT; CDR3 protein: CAWAIRAGRGTEAFF
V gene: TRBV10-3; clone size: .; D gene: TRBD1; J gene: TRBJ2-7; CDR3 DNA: TGTGCCGCATCTTCCGATCCGGACAGGGGATACGAGCAGTACTTC; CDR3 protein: CAASSDPDRGYEQYF
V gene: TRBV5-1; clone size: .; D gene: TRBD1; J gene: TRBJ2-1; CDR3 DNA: TGCGCCAGCATCCGGGACAGGGGGCTAGGTGAGCAGTTCTTC; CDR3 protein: CASIRDRGLGEQFF
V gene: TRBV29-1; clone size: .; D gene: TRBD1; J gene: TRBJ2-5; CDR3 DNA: TGCAGCGTCGGTGAAAGGGGGCTGAGCCAAGAGACCCAGTACTTC; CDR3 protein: CSVGERGLSQETQYF
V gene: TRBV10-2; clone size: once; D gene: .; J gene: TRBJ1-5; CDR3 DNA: TGCGCCCCCCGGCCCCAGCATTTT; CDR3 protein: CAPRPQHF
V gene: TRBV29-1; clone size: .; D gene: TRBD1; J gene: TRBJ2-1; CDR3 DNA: TGCAGCGTTGAGTCACGGACAGGATCCTACAATGAGCAGTTCTTC; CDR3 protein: CSVESRTGSYNEQFF
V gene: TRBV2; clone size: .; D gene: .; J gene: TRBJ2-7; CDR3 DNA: TGTGCCAGCAGTGGGGGTCAGGGGACCTACGAGCAGTACTTC; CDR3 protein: CASSGGQGTYEQYF
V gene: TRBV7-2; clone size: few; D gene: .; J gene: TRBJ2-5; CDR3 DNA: TGTGCCAGCAGCTTAGGGGGGAGGTGGGGCGAGACCCAGTACTTC; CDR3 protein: CASSLGGRWGETQYF
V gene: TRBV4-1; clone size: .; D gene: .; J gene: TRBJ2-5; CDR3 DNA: TGCGCCAGCAGCCAAGATACGAACTACCTTAAAGAGACCCAGTACTTC; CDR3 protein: CASSQDTNYLKETQYF
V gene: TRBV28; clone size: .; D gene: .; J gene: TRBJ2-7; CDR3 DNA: TGTGCCAGCCTCATGAGGCAGTCCTACGAGCAGTACTTC; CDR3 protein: CASLMRQSYEQYF
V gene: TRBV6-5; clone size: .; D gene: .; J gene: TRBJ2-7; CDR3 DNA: TGTGCCAGCAGTTACGGGCCTCACTACGAGCAGTACTTC; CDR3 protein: CASSYGPHYEQYF
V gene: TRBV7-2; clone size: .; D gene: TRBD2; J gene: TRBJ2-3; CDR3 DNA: TGTGCCAGCAGTTCCGGTGCCGGGACTAGCGGGAGAGATACGCAGTATTTT; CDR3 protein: CASSSGAGTSGRDTQYF
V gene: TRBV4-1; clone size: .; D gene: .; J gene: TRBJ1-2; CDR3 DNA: TGCGCCAGCAGCCATCCCGAGGATACGGCGGCAGTCTATGGCTACACCTTC; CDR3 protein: CASSHPEDTAAVYGYTF
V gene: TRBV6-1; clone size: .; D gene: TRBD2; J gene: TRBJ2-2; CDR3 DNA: TGTGCCAGCAGTGCCGGACTAGCGGGGGGGCGGACCGGGGAGCTGTTTTTT; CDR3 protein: CASSAGLAGGRTGELFF
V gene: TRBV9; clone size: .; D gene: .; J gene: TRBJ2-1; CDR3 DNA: TGTGCCAGCAGCGTACGTGAGGCAACCTACAATGAGCAGTTCTTC; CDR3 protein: CASSVREATYNEQFF
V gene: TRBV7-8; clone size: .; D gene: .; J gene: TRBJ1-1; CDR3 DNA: TGTGCCAGCAGCTTGAACAGTTTGAACACTGAAGCTTTCTTT; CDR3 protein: CASSLNSLNTEAFF
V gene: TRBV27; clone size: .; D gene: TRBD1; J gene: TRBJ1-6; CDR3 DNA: TGTGCCAGCTTACTGACGCACGACAGGGACCGAGGAACCTATAATTCACCCCTCCACTTT; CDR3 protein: CASLLTHDRDRGTYNSPLHF
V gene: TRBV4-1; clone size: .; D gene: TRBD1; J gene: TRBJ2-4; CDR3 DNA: TGCGCCAGCAGCTCTTACTTCCGGGACAGGTCCTCCAAAAACATTCAGTACTTC; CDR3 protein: CASSSYFRDRSSKNIQYF
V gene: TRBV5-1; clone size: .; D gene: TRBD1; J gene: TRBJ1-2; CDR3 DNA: TGCGCCAGCAGCTTGGGGACAGGGGTTACCTATGGCTACACCTTC; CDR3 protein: CASSLGTGVTYGYTF
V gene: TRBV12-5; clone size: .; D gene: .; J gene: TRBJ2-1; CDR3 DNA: TGTGCTAGTGGTTTTAAACTTCGGACTACTCACGGCGATGAGCAGTTCTTC; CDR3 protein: CASGFKLRTTHGDEQFF
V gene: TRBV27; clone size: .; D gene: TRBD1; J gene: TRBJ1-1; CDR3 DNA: TGTGCCAGCAGTTACAGGGGCACTGAAGCTTTCTTT; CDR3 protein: CASSYRGTEAFF
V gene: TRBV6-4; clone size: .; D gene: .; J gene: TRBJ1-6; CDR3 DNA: TGTGCCAGCAGTCGACATTCCGATTCACCCCTCCACTTT; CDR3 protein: CASSRHSDSPLHF
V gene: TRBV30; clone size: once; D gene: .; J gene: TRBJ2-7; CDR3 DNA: TGTGCCTGGAGTGTAGCAGGGGCCAACTACGAGCAGTACTTC; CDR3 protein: CAWSVAGANYEQYF
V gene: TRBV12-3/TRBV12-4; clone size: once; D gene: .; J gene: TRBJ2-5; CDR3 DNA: TGTGCCAGCAGTGTGGCAGAAGAGACCCAGTACTTC; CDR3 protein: CASSVAEETQYF
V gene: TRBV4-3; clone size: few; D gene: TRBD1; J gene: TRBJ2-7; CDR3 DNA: TGCGCCAGCTTTCGGGACAGGGCTTCCTACGAGCAGTACTTC; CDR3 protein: CASFRDRASYEQYF
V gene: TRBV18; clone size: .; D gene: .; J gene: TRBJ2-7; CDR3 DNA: TGTGCCAGCTCTCCCATGCAGAGCAGACACGGCTACGAGCAGTACTTC; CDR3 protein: CASSPMQSRHGYEQYF
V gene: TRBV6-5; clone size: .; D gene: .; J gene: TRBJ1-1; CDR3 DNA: TGTGCCAGCAGTCCCTCGATCGGGAACACTGAAGCTTTCTTT; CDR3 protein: CASSPSIGNTEAFF
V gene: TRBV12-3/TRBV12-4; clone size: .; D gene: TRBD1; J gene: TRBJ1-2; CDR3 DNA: TGTGCCAGCAGTTTAGAGGGGACAGGTCACTTC; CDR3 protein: CASSLEGTGHF
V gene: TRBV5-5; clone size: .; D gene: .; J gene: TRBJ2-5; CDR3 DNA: TGTGCCAGCAGCTTGACGTCCAGATATGAAGAGACCCAGTACTTC; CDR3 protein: CASSLTSRYEETQYF
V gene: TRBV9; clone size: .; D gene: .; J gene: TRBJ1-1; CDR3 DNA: TGTGCCAGCAGCGCGCTAGGGGACACTGAAGCTTTCTTT; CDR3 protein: CASSALGDTEAFF
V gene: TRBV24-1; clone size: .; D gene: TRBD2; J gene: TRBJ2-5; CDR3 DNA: TGTGCCACCAGTCTCACGAAGAAGCGGGAGCCAGGGTTGGAGACCCAGTACTTC; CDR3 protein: CATSLTKKREPGLETQYF
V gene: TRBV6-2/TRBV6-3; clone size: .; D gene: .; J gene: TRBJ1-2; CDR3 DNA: TGTGCCAGCAGTTACTCTACAGGCTCTGGCTACACCTTC; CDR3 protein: CASSYSTGSGYTF
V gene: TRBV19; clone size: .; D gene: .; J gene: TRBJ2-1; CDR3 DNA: TGTGCCAGTAGTTCGTACAATGAGCAGTTCTTC; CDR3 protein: CASSSYNEQFF
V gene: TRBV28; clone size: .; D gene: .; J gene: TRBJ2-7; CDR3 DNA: TGTGCCAGCAGTTTGGTTGAGAGGCAAAAGCAGTACTTC; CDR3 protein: CASSLVERQKQYF
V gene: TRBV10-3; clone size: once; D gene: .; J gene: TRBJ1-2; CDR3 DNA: TGTGCCATCAGTGAGTCGGGGCTTAGGGGCTACACCTTC; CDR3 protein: CAISESGLRGYTF